These 14 T cell receptor beta chains were sequenced from one sample in a study of cytomegalovirus exposure and HLA in healthy donors (dated by TCRdb to the late 2010s). The library was made by the immunoSEQ multiplex PCR assay. For the multiplex PCR, a mixture combining 60 forward primers for TCR Vbeta segments and 13 reverse primers for TCR Jbeta segments was used. As stored in TCRdb, this immuneACCESS dataset retains in-frame rearrangements with V and J assigned. A fraction of the clones does not appear; measured against another copy, unresolved V genes explain less than half of the discrepancy, and the remainder lacks a known reason. Within this sample are 160,000 or so clones, with roughly 77% of them counted one time only. Jointly, the top ten make up more than 3% of the sample. The sample taken for sequencing was PBMCs. The receptor set was obtained from a man aged 25-40 years in good health and CMV-seropositive.

The J gene is TRBJ2-5, the V gene TRBV11-2; no clear D gene. Germline assignment: CDR1 SGHAT and CDR2 FQNNGV. V gave up 1 base and J gave up 7 bases, with 7 bases separating them. The CDR3 length is 12 residues. The CDR3 DNA reads as TGTGCCAGCAGCTTAGTTTCCGGGACCCAGTACTTC. It encodes CASSLVSGTQYF.

The chain recombines TRBV6-1 with TRBJ1-2, with D possibly TRBD1 on 5 matching bases. CDR1 is MNHNS and CDR2 is SASEGT in the germline V gene. V was trimmed by 11 bases and J by 8 bases, leaving 27 bases between them. The CDR3 runs 15 residues. The CDR3 DNA follows: TGTGCCCTATACTCGGGGGAGGGGACTTTTCGGGGCTACACCTTC. This translates into CALYSGEGTFRGYTF.

The chain is built from TRBV15 and TRBJ1-4; TRBD1 matches at 7 bases. After removal of 1 base from V and 3 bases from J, the junction contained 2 bases not matched to a gene. CDR1 and CDR2 from the germline V gene are LNHNV and YYDKDF (reference sequence). There are 15 residues in the CDR3. CDR3 DNA: TGTGCCACCAGCAGAGGAAGGGGGCCTAATGAAAAACTGTTTTTT. It translates to CATSRGRGPNEKLFF.

The CDR3, as DNA: TGTGCCAGCAGCGTGAGAGATGAGCAGTTCTTC. Protein: CASSVRDEQFF. This chain uses TRBV7-9 with TRBJ2-1; D unclear. Germline-derived CDR1 and CDR2 are SEHNR and FQNEAQ (reference sequence). V dropped 5 bases and J dropped 8 bases, with 7 bases sitting between them. The CDR3 has 11 amino acids. Supplemented by reference TRBV7-9 and TRBJ2-1, the full variable domain reads DTGVSQNPRHKITKRGQNVTFRCDPISEHNRLYWYRQTLGQGPEFLTYFQNEAQLEKSRLLSDRFSAERPKGSFSTLEIQRTEQGDSAMYLCASSVRDEQFFGPGTRLTVL.

The V gene is TRBV29-1, the J gene TRBJ2-5; D may be TRBD2 (5 bases). In germline, CDR1 is SQVTM, CDR2 ANQGSEA. The CDR3 has 11 amino acids. Trimming pared 4 bases from V and 2 bases from J, leaving 5 bases between. The CDR3 DNA reads TGCAGCGTTGGAGGGCAAGAGACCCAGTACTTC. This codes for CSVGGQETQYF.

The chain recombines TRBV4-1 with TRBJ2-2, with 7 bases lining up with TRBD1. Trimming at V came to 1 base and at J to 3 bases, leaving 5 bases not matched to a gene. Germline V gene sequence: CDR1 MGHRA, CDR2 YSYEKL. CDR3 length equals 16 residues. The CDR3 DNA reads as TGCGCCAGCAGCCAAGTACCGGGACAGTACACCGGGGAGCTGTTTTTT. It codes for CASSQVPGQYTGELFF.

The rearrangement joins TRBV5-4 to TRBJ2-1, with TRBD1 identical over 7 bases. This CDR3 region has 14 residues. Per germline, CDR1 SGHNT and CDR2 YYREEE (reference sequence). V shed 6 bases, J shed 3 bases, and the junction held 6 bases outside the gene matches. DNA of the CDR3: TGTGCCAGCACTAGACAGGGTGACTACAATGAGCAGTTCTTC. Amino acid sequence: CASTRQGDYNEQFF.

This rearrangement joins TRBV18 to TRBJ2-7, with 9 bases lining up with TRBD1. Losses at the gene ends were 4 bases for V and 6 bases for J; bases not matched to a gene: 10. Looked up from germline, CDR1 is KGHSH and CDR2 is LQKENI. The CDR3 loop spans 15 amino acids. CDR3 coding DNA: TGTGCCAGCTCACTCCCGGGACAGGGCACCTTCGAGCAGTACTTC. Translated, it gives CASSLPGQGTFEQYF.

The chain carries TRBV2 and TRBJ2-2; the match to TRBD1 covers 8 bases. This CDR3 is built from 15 residues. V gave up 2 bases and J gave up 3 bases; unmatched junction bases: 2. The germline V gene has CDR1 SNHLY and CDR2 FYNNEI. The CDR3 DNA follows: TGTGCCAGCAGTGAACAGGGGGCAGACACCGGGGAGCTGTTTTTT. Translated: CASSEQGADTGELFF.

This chain connects TRBV28 to TRBJ2-7; 7 nucleotides match TRBD2. The ends lost 7 bases at V and 3 bases at J; junction bases unmatched: 6. The germline gives CDR1 MDHEN, CDR2 SYDVKM. The CDR3 contains 13 residues. The CDR3 DNA sequence: TGTGCCAGCATCCGCGGGGGAAGCTACGAGCAGTACTTC. Translated: CASIRGGSYEQYF. Full variable domain (remainder filled in from reference TRBV28 and TRBJ2-7): DVKVTQSSRYLVKRTGEKVFLECVQDMDHENMFWYRQDPGLGLRLIYFSYDVKMKEKGDIPEGYSVSREKKERFSLILESASTNQTSMYLCASIRGGSYEQYFGPGTRLTVT.

The chain combines TRBV5-1 with TRBJ2-5; the D gene is possibly TRBD2 (5 bases). The CDR3 loop spans 15 amino acids. V shed 6 bases and J shed 1 base, with 16 bases lying between them. The germline V gene encodes CDR1 SGHRS and CDR2 YFSETQ. The chain's CDR3 is CASTGLRRAQETQYF. DNA for the CDR3: TGCGCCAGCACCGGACTCCGTAGGGCCCAAGAGACCCAGTACTTC.

The chain couples TRBV10-2 to TRBJ1-1; 8 bases fit TRBD1. After removal of 0 bases from V and 0 bases from J, the junction contained 0 bases not matched to a gene. Germline loops: CDR1 WSHSY, CDR2 SAAADI. The length of the CDR3 is 15 residues. The chain's CDR3 is CASSESTGVNTEAFF. CDR3 DNA sequence: TGCGCCAGCAGTGAGTCGACAGGGGTGAACACTGAAGCTTTCTTT.

The chain has TRBV28 and TRBJ1-3; D unclear. This CDR3 has 15 amino acids. Trimming stripped 1 base from V and 0 bases from J, with 7 bases between. Germline CDR1 is MDHEN and CDR2 is SYDVKM. Here the CDR3 reads CASSLFFSSGNTIYF. DNA of the CDR3: TGTGCCAGCAGTTTATTCTTTAGCTCTGGAAACACCATATATTTT.

This chain uses TRBV6-6 with TRBJ1-4, with 8 nucleotides matching TRBD1. J lost 8 bases, V lost 5 bases, and 4 bases had no gene match. The length of the CDR3 is 13 residues. Germline V gene sequence: CDR1 MNHNY, CDR2 SVGAGI (reference sequence). The CDR3 DNA reads TGTGCCAGCAGTATCCGACAGGGGGAAAAACTGTTTTTT. It codes for CASSIRQGEKLFF.